A selection of T cell receptor beta chains follows, all from one sample in a study of shared clonotypes between healthy human individuals. Sequencing used immunoSEQ multiplex PCR; TCRdb keeps in-frame clones, though not all of them. The sample lists millions of clones, 85% to 95% occurring once. Sample: naive CD4+ T cells sorted from blood. The receptors originated from a man younger than 35 in good health. Both conserved end residues are part of each CDR3. D genes are given only for firm matches.

TGTGCCAGCAGCTCGACAGGTCTCGCGAACACCGGGGAGCTGTTTTTT | CASSSTGLANTGELFF | TRBJ2-2 | TRBV5-4 | NA
TGCGCCAGCAGCTTGGACCCGACCCAAGATACGCAGTATTTT | CASSLDPTQDTQYF | TRBJ2-3 | TRBV5-1 | NA
TGTGCCGGCGGCGGGGCCGCTGAAGCTTTCTTT | CAGGGAAEAFF | TRBJ1-1 | TRBV6-5 | NA
TGTGCCAGCAGCTTAGCCTACAGGGGAGGGAGCGGTGGCTACACCTTC | CASSLAYRGGSGGYTF | TRBJ1-2 | TRBV7-2 | TRBD1
TGCGCCAGCAGCCCAGGGGATTCCTACGGAAACACCATATATTTT | CASSPGDSYGNTIYF | TRBJ1-3 | TRBV5-1 | NA
TGTGCCAGTAGAGGTCTGCGTCTGGGTTCCGGGGAGCTGTTTTTT | CASRGLRLGSGELFF | TRBJ2-2 | TRBV19 | NA
TGCGCCAGCAGCCAATACGGGACTAGCGGGAAGAAAGACAAGAATGAGCAGTTCTTC | CASSQYGTSGKKDKNEQFF | TRBJ2-1 | TRBV4-3 | TRBD2
TGCGCCAGCAGGATACACCGGGACACCACCTACGAGCAGTACTTC | CASRIHRDTTYEQYF | TRBJ2-7 | TRBV10-2 | NA
TGTGCCAGCAGTGCGCTCGGACATGGGTCCAATGAGCAGTTCTTC | CASSALGHGSNEQFF | TRBJ2-1 | TRBV6-1 | NA
TGTGCCAGTAGTATAGGACAGCCCAATCAGCCCCAGCATTTT | CASSIGQPNQPQHF | TRBJ1-5 | TRBV19 | NA
TGCGCCAGCAGCCAGGGGACTACCGGGGAGCTGTTTTTT | CASSQGTTGELFF | TRBJ2-2 | TRBV5-1 | NA
TGCGCCAGCAGCTCGAAGGACGGGACAGAAAAAGCTTTCTTT | CASSSKDGTEKAFF | TRBJ1-1 | TRBV5-1 | TRBD1
TGTGCCAGTTCGAATGGCCGGGGCACCTACGAGCAGTACTTC | CASSNGRGTYEQYF | TRBJ2-7 | TRBV6-6 | NA
TGTGCCAGCACCTCTGGTGGGCACAACTCTGGAAACACCATATATTTT | CASTSGGHNSGNTIYF | TRBJ1-3 | TRBV6-6 | NA
TGTGCTAGCAGCCCAGAGGGCCGCCACGGGGGGACCCAGTACTTC | CASSPEGRHGGTQYF | TRBJ2-5 | TRBV7-7 | NA